Detailed here is one T cell receptor beta chain. Its antigen is as yet unknown. Sequencing used immunoSEQ multiplex PCR; TCRdb keeps in-frame clones, though not all of them. The sample holds under 150,000 clones; 80% to 85% are singletons and the top ten take about 3.8%. These data belong to a study of T cell responses to AZD1222 COVID-19 vaccine. From germline, CDR1 is SGHRS and CDR2 YFSETQ. The CDR3 is made up of 14 amino acids. Trimming cost V 4 bases and J 2 bases; bases outside gene matches: 5. Study conclusions and caveats: In a largely white British group with more females than males, clonal diversity was possibly underestimated.

Sequencing used peripheral blood, obtained on day 0 of MenACWY control vaccination. The chain is built from TRBV5-1 and TRBJ1-2; 7 bases map to TRBD1. The clonotype comes from an adult in good health. The CDR3 spells CASSTRQGNYGYTF. The CDR3 DNA is TGCGCCAGCAGCACAAGACAGGGAAACTATGGCTACACCTTC.